This TCR beta chain was found in a study of T cells in Graves' hyperthyroidism and ophthalmopathy. The CDR3 regions of TCR beta were amplified from RNA transcripts. Researchers ran a first-round RT-PCR on the TCR CDR3 using the HTBI primer set. TCRdb recomputed calls from the multiplex PCR reads with MiXCR, one row per CDR3 protein. The table records 300,000 to 450,000 distinct CDR3 sequences, 15% to 17% of them present only once. Study results and limitations: Most thyroid clonotypes expanded above 0.001 were also detected in blood.

Germline CDR1 SGHVS, CDR2 FQNEAQ. This CDR3 spans 14 amino acids. V was shortened by 3 bases and J by 6 bases, with 12 bases between the two germline ends. This clonotype was picked up many times. As yet, its antigen is unknown. The sequenced sample was blood. The receptor comes from a woman aged 18-29 years with Graves' hyperthyroidism that later progressed to Graves' ophthalmopathy. V and J are TRBV7-8 and TRBJ2-1, with D maybe TRBD2 (5 bases). The CDR3 loop reads CASSLGGRGNEQFF. Written as DNA, the CDR3 is TGTGCCAGCAGCTTGGGCGGACGGGGCAATGAGCAGTTCTTC.